This T cell receptor beta chain was recorded in a study of cytomegalovirus exposure and HLA in healthy donors. Whole-study findings and limits: Follow-up analysis seemed to connect common viral pathogens with several of the most significant clusters identified. More than 15,000 TCR beta sequences were associated with HLA alleles at 0.05 false discovery rate in a later analysis. The listing of 150 or so TCR beta chains classed them as cytomegalovirus-associated. The authors later found TCR association rates varying by HLA locus, with DRB1 most and HLA-C fewest.

This CDR3 has 17 amino acids. The PCR made use of 60 Vbeta and 13 Jbeta primers. Assay used: immunoSEQ multiplex PCR; TCRdb lists only in-frame clones, some missing. The table includes 150,000 to 200,000 clones, about three quarters detected once. In the case of this clone: Its target is not known.

The clonotype comes from a man between 18 and 29 years old in good health and CMV-seropositive. The sequencing input was PBMCs. V is TRBV21-1 and J is TRBJ2-3; the DNA was not compared with TRBD2, the D call given in the table. TRBV21-1 is noted as a pseudogene. CDR3 coding DNA: TGTGCCAGCAGCAAAGCAGGACTAGTAAATTTTAGAGATACGCAGTATTTT. Amino acid sequence: CASSKAGLVNFRDTQYF.